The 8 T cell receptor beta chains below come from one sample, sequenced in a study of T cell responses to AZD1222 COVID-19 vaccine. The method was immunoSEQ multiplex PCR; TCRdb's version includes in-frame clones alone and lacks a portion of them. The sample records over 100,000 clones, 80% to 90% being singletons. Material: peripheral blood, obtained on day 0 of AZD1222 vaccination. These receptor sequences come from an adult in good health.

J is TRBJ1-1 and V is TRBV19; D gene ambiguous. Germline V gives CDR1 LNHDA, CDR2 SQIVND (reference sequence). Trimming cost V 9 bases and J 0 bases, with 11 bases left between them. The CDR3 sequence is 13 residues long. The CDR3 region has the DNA TGTGCCAGCAACCGGGCCATGAACACTGAAGCTTTCTTT. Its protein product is CASNRAMNTEAFF.

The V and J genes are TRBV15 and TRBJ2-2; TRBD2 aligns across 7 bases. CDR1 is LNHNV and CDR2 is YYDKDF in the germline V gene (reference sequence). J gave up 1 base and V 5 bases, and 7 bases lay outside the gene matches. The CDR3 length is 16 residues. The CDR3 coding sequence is TGTGCCACCAGCCCTTTGGAGCGGGGGAACACCGGGGAGCTGTTTTTT. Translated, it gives CATSPLERGNTGELFF.

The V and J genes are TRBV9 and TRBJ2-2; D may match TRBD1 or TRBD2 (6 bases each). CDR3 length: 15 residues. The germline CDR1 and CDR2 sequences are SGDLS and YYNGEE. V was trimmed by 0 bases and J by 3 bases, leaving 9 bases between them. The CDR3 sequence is CASSVEGGYTGELFF. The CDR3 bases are TGTGCCAGCAGCGTAGAAGGGGGGTACACCGGGGAGCTGTTTTTT.

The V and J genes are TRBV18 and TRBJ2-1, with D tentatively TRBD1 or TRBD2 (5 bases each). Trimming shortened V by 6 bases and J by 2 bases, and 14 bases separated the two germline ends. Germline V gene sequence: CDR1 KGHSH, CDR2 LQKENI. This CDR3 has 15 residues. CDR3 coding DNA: TGTGCCAGCTCTTCCCCCGGGGCTACCTACAATGAGCAGTTCTTC. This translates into CASSSPGATYNEQFF.

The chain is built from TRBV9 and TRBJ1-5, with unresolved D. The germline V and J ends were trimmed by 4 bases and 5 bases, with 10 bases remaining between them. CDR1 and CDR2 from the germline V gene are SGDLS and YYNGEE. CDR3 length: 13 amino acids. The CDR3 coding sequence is TGTGCCAGCAGCCTTAGATCCGATCAGCCCCAGCATTTT. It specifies CASSLRSDQPQHF. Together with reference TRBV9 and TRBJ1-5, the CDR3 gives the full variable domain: DSGVTQTPKHLITATGQRVTLRCSPRSGDLSVYWYQQSLDQGLQFLIQYYNGEERAKGNILERFSAQQFPDLHSELNLSSLELGDSALYFCASSLRSDQPQHFGDGTRLSIL.

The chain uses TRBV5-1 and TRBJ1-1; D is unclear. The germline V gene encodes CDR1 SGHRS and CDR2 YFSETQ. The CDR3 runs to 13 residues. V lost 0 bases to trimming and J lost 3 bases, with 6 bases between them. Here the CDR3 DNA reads TGCGCCAGCAGCTTGGCCGGGGACACTGAAGCTTTCTTT. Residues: CASSLAGDTEAFF.

CDR3 protein: CASSTQTGAEAFF. CDR3 coding DNA: TGTGCCAGTAGTACCCAGACAGGGGCTGAAGCTTTCTTT. This chain connects TRBV19 to TRBJ1-1; 8 nucleotides line up with TRBD1. V shed 4 bases and J 6 bases; nucleotides not matched to a gene: 4. In germline, CDR1 is LNHDA, CDR2 SQIVND (reference sequence). The CDR3 has 13 residues.

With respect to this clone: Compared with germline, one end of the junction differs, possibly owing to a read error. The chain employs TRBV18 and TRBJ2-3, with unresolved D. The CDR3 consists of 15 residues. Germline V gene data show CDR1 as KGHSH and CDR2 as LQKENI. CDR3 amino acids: CASSPPGPTSDPQYF. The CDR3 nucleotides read TGTGCCAGCTCACCACCGGGCCCCACGTCAGATCCGCAGTATTTT.